What follows is one TCR beta chain and its context. This record belongs to a study of blood T cell repertoires in COVID-19. In the study overall: Sites across the United States, Italy and Spain contributed samples from acute and convalescent COVID-19.

The table came from immunoSEQ multiplex PCR; TCRdb's copy has only in-frame clones and leaves some out. The repertoire holds about 78,000 clones, around 86% seen once, with about 5% in the top ten. V lost 5 bases, J lost 5 bases, and 9 bases lay in between. The germline V gene has CDR1 LNHDA and CDR2 SQIVND (reference sequence). The CDR3 runs to 12 residues. The V and J genes are TRBV19 and TRBJ1-1; tentative D call: TRBD1 (5 bases). Sequencing was performed on peripheral blood. This TCR was recovered from a man in his fifties or sixties with active or convalescent COVID-19. This CDR3 reads CASSRGRTEAFF. CDR3 sequence (DNA): TGTGCCAGTAGTCGGGGGAGGACTGAAGCTTTCTTT.